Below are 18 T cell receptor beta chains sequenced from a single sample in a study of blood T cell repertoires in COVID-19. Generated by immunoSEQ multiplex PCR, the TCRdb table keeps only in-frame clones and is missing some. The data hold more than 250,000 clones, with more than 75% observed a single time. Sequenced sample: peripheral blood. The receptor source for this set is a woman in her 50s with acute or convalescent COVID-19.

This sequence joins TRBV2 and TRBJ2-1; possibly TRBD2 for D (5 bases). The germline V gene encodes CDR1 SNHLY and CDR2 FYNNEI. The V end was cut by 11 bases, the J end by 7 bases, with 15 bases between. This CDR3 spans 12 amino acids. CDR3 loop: CAGGEGLNEQFF. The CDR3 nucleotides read TGTGCCGGAGGAGAGGGATTGAATGAGCAGTTCTTC.

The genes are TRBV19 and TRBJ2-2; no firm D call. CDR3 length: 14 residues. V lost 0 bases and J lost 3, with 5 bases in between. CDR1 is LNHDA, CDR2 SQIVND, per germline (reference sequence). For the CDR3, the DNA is TGTGCCAGTAGTATAGAGAGTTACACCGGGGAGCTGTTTTTT. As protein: CASSIESYTGELFF.

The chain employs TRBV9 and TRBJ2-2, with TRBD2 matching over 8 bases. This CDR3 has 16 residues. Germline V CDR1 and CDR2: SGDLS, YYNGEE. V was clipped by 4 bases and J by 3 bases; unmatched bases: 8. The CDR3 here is CASSPRGAGDTGELFF. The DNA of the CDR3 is TGTGCCAGCAGCCCCCGGGGAGCGGGAGACACCGGGGAGCTGTTTTTT. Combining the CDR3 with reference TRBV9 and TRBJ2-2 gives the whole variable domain DSGVTQTPKHLITATGQRVTLRCSPRSGDLSVYWYQQSLDQGLQFLIQYYNGEERAKGNILERFSAQQFPDLHSELNLSSLELGDSALYFCASSPRGAGDTGELFFGEGSRLTVL.

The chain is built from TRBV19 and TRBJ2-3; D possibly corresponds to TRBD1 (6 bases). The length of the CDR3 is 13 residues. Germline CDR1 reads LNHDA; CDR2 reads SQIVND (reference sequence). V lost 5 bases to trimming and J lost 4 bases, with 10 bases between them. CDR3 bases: TGTGCCAGTAGTTCCGCAGGGGCAGATACGCAGTATTTT. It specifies CASSSAGADTQYF.

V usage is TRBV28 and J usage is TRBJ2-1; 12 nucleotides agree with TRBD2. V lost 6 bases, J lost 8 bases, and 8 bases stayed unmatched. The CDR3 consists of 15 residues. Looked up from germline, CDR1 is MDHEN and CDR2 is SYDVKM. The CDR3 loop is CASRASGRVWDEQFF. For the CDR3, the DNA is TGTGCCAGCAGGGCTAGCGGGAGGGTATGGGATGAGCAGTTCTTC. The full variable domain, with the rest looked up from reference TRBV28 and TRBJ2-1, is DVKVTQSSRYLVKRTGEKVFLECVQDMDHENMFWYRQDPGLGLRLIYFSYDVKMKEKGDIPEGYSVSREKKERFSLILESASTNQTSMYLCASRASGRVWDEQFFGPGTRLTVL.

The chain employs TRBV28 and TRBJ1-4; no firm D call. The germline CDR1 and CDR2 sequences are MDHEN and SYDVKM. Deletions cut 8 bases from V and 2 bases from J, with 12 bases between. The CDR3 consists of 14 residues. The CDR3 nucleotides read TGTGCCAGCTCGATGGCGGGGACTAATGAAAAACTGTTTTTT. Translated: CASSMAGTNEKLFF.

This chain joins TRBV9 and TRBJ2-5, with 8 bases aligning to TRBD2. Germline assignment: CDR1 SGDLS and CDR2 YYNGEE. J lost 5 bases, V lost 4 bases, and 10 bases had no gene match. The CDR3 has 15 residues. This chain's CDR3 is CASSIQTGGFETQYF. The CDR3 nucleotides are TGTGCCAGCAGCATCCAAACGGGAGGGTTTGAGACCCAGTACTTC. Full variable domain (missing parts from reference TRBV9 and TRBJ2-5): DSGVTQTPKHLITATGQRVTLRCSPRSGDLSVYWYQQSLDQGLQFLIQYYNGEERAKGNILERFSAQQFPDLHSELNLSSLELGDSALYFCASSIQTGGFETQYFGPGTRLLVL.

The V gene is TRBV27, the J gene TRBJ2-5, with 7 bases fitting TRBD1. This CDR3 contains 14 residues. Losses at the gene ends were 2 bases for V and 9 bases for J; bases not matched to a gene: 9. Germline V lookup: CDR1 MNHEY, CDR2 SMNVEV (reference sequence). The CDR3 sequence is CASSLKSARGPQYF. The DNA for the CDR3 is TGTGCCAGCAGTTTAAAGTCTGCTAGGGGGCCCCAGTACTTC.

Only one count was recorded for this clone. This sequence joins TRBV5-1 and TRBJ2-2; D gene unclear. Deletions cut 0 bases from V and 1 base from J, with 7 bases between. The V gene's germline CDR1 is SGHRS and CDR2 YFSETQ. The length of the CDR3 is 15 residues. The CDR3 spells CASSLEAGNTGELFF. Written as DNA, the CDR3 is TGCGCCAGCAGCTTGGAAGCAGGGAACACCGGGGAGCTGTTTTTT.

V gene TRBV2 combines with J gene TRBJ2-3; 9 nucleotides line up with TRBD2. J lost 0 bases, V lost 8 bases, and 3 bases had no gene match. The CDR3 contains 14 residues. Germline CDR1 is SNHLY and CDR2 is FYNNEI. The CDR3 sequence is CASYLAGSTDTQYF. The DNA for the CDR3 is TGTGCCAGCTACCTAGCGGGGAGCACAGATACGCAGTATTTT.

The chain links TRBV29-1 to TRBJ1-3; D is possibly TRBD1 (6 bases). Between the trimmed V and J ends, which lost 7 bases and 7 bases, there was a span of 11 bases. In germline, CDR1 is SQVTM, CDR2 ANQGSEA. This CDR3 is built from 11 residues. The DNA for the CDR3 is TGCAGCGCTGGACAGCCGAACACCATATATTTT. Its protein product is CSAGQPNTIYF.

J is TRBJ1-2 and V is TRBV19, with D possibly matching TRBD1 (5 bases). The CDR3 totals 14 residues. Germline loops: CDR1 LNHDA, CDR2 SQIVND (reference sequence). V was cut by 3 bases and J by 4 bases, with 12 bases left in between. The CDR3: CASSIGRTIYGYTF. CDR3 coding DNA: TGTGCCAGTAGTATTGGGCGGACAATCTATGGCTACACCTTC.

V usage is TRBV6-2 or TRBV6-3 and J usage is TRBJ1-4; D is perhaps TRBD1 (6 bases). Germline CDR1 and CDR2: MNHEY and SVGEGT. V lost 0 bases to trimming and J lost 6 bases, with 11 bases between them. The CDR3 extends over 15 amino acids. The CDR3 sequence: CASSYSTGQYEKLFF. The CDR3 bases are TGTGCCAGCAGTTACTCGACCGGACAGTATGAAAAACTGTTTTTT.

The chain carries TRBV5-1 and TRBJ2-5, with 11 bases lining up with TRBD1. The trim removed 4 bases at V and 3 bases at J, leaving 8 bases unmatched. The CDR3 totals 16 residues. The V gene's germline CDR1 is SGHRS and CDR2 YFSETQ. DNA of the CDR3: TGCGCCAGCAGCCTTCGGACAGGGGGCGCGGAAGAGACCCAGTACTTC. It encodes CASSLRTGGAEETQYF. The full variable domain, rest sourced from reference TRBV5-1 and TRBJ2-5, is KAGVTQTPRYLIKTRGQQVTLSCSPISGHRSVSWYQQTPGQGLQFLFEYFSETQRNKGNFPGRFSGRQFSNSRSEMNVSTLELGDSALYLCASSLRTGGAEETQYFGPGTRLLVL.

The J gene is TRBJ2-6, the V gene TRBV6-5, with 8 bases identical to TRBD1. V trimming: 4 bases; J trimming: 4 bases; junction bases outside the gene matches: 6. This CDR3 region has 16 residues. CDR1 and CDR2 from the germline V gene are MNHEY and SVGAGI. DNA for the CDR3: TGTGCCAGCAGTTCCCGGACAGGGATCGGGGCCAACGTCCTGACTTTC. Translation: CASSSRTGIGANVLTF.

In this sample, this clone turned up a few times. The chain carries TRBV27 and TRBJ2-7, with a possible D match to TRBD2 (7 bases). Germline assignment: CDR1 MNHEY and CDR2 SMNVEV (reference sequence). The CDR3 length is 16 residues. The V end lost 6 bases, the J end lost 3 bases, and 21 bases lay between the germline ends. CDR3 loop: CASSPRGGLGVYEQYF. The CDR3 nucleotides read TGTGCCAGCAGCCCCAGGGGAGGGCTGGGGGTCTACGAGCAGTACTTC.

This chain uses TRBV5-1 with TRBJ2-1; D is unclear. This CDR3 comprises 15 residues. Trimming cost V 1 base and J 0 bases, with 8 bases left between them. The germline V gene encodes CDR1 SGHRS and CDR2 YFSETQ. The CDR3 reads CASSLISDSYNEQFF. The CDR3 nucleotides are TGCGCCAGCAGCTTGATTAGTGACTCCTACAATGAGCAGTTCTTC.

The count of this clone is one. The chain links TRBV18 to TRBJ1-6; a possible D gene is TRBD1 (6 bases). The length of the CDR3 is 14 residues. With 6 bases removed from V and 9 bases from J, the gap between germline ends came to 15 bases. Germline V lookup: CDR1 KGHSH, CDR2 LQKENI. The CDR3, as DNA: TGTGCCAGCTCCCCGACAGGTCTTGGTTCACCCCTCCACTTT. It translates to CASSPTGLGSPLHF.